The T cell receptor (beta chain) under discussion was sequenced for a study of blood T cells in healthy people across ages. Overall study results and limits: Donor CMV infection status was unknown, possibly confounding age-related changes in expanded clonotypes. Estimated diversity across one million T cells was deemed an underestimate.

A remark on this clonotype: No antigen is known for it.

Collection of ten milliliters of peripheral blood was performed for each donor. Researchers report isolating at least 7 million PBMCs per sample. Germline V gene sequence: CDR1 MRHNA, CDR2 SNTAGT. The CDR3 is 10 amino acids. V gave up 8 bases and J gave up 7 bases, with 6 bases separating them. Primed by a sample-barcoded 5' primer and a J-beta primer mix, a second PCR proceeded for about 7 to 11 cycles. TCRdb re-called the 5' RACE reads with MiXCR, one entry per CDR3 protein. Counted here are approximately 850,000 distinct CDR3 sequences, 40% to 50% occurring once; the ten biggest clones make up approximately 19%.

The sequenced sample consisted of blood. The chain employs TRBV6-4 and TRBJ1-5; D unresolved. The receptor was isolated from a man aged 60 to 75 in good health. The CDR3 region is CASQEQPQHF. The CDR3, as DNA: TGTGCCAGCCAAGAACAGCCCCAGCATTTT.